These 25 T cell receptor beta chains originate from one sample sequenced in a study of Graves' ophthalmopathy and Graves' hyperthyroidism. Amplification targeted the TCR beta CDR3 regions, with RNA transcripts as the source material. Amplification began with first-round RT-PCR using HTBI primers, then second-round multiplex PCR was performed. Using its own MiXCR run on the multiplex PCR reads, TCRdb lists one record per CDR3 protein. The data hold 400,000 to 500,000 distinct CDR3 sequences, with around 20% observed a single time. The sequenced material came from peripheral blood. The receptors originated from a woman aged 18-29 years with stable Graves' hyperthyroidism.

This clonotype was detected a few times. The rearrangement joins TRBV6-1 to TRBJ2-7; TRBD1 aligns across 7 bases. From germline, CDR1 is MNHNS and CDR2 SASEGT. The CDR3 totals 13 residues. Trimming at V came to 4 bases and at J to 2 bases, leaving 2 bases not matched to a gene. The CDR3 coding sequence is TGTGCCAGCAGTGTCGGGACAGCCTACGAGCAGTACTTC. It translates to CASSVGTAYEQYF.

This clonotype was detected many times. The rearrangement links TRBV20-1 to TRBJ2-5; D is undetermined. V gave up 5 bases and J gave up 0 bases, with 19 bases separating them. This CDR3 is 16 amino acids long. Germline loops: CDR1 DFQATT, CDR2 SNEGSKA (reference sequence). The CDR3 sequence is CSADAAFLENQETQYF. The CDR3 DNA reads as TGCAGTGCTGACGCGGCATTCCTAGAGAACCAAGAGACCCAGTACTTC.

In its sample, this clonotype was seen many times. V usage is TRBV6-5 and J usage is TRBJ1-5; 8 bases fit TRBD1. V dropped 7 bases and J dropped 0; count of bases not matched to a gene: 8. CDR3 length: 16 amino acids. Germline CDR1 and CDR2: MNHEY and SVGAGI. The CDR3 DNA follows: TGTGCCAGCATAGGACAGGGAGCTTATAGCAATCAGCCCCAGCATTTT. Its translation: CASIGQGAYSNQPQHF.

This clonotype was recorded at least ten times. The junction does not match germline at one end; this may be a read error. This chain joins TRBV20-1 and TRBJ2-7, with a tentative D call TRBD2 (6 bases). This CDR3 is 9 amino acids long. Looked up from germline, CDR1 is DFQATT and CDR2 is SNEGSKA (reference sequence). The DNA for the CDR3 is TGCAGTGCTAGGGAGCGGGCGATCTTC. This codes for CSARERAIF.

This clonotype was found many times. CDR3 coding DNA: TGTGCCTGCACGGACAGGGTGGACACTGAAGCTTTCTTT. It translates to CACTDRVDTEAFF. The chain joins TRBV10-3 to TRBJ1-1; 8 nucleotides match TRBD1. This CDR3 region has 13 residues. V was clipped by 11 bases and J by 3 bases; unmatched bases: 8. Germline V gives CDR1 ENHRY, CDR2 SYGVKD.

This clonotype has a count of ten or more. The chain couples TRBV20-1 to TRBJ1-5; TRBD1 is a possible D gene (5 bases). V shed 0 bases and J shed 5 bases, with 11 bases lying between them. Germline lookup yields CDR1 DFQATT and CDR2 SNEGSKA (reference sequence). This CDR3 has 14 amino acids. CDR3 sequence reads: CSARDVQDHQPQHF. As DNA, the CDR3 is TGCAGTGCTAGAGATGTACAGGATCATCAGCCCCAGCATTTT.

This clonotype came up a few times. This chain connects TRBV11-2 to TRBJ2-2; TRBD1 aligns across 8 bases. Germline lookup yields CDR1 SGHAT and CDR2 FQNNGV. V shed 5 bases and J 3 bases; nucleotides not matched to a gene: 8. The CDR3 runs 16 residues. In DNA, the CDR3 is TGTGCCAGCAGCCGAAGCCACAGGGGGGACACCGGGGAGCTGTTTTTT. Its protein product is CASSRSHRGDTGELFF. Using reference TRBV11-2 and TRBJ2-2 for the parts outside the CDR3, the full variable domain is EAGVAQSPRYKIIEKRQSVAFWCNPISGHATLYWYQQILGQGPKLLIQFQNNGVVDDSQLPKDRFSAERLKGVDSTLKIQPAKLEDSAVYLCASSRSHRGDTGELFFGEGSRLTVL.

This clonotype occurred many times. CDR3 protein: CASSYSRLLYEQYF. CDR3 nucleotides: TGTGCCAGCAGTTACTCAAGGCTACTTTACGAGCAGTACTTC. The genes are TRBV6-2 or TRBV6-3 and TRBJ2-7; D unresolved. The CDR3 spans 14 residues. With 0 bases removed from V and 4 bases from J, the gap between germline ends came to 10 bases. Germline V lookup: CDR1 MNHEY, CDR2 SVGEGT.

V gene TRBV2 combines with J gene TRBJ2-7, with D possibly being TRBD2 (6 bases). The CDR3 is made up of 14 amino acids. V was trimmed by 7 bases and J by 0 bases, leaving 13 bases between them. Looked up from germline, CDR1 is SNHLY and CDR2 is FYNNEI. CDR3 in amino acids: CASKPRDHSYEQYF. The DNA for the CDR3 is TGTGCCAGCAAACCGCGGGACCACTCCTACGAGCAGTACTTC. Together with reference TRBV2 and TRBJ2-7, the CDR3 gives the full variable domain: EPEVTQTPSHQVTQMGQEVILRCVPISNHLYFYWYRQILGQKVEFLVSFYNNEISEKSEIFDDQFSVERPDGSNFTLKIRSTKLEDSAMYFCASKPRDHSYEQYFGPGTRLTVT.

The DNA for the CDR3 is TGCGCCAGCAGCCCAATCGGGACTCGCTACAATGAGCAGTTCTTC. As protein: CASSPIGTRYNEQFF. V and J are TRBV5-1 and TRBJ2-1, with D perhaps TRBD2 (6 bases). The CDR3 is made up of 15 amino acids. Germline V CDR1 and CDR2: SGHRS, YFSETQ. Trimming removed 4 bases from V and 3 bases from J, with 14 bases in between.

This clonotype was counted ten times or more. The CDR3, as DNA: TGCAGTGCTAGTTCTATGGGACTAGCGGGAGTAGTCAAAAACATTCAGTACTTC. Translating gives CSASSMGLAGVVKNIQYF. This chain links TRBV20-1 with TRBJ2-4, with 14 bases aligning to TRBD2. Germline lookup yields CDR1 DFQATT and CDR2 SNEGSKA (reference sequence). The CDR3 is made up of 18 amino acids. With V trimmed by 3 bases and J by 3 bases, 10 bases remained unmatched.

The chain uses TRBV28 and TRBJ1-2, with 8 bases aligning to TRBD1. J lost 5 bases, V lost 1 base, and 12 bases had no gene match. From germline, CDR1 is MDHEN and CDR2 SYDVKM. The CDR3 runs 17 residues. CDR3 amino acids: CASSLLWQGAPKYGYTF. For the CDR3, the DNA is TGTGCCAGCAGTTTATTGTGGCAGGGGGCCCCAAAGTATGGCTACACCTTC.

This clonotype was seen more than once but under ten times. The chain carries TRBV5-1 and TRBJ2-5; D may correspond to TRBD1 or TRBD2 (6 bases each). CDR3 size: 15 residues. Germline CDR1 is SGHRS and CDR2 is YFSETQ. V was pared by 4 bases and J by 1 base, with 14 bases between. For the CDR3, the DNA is TGCGCCAGCAGCCACCGGGGGCAGCTCCAAGAGACCCAGTACTTC. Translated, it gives CASSHRGQLQETQYF.

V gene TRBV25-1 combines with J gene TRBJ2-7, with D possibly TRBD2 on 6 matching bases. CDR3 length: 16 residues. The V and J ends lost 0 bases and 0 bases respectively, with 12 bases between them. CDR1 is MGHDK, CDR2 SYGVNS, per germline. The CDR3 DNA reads TGTGCCAGCAGTGAATACCCCGGGACTCCCTCCTACGAGCAGTACTTC. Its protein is CASSEYPGTPSYEQYF.

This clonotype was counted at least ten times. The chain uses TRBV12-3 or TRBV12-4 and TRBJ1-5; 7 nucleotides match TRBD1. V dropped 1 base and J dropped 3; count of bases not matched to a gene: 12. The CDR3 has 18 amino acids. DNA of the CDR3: TGTGCCAGCAGTTTAGGGGTCCTGAGGGGGCGTAACAATCAGCCCCAGCATTTT. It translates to CASSLGVLRGRNNQPQHF.

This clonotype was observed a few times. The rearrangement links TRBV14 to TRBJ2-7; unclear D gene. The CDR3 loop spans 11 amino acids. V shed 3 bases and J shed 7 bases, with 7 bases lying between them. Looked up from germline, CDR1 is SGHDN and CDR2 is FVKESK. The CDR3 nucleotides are TGTGCCAGCAGCCAGTGGTCAGAGCAGTACTTC. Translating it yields CASSQWSEQYF.

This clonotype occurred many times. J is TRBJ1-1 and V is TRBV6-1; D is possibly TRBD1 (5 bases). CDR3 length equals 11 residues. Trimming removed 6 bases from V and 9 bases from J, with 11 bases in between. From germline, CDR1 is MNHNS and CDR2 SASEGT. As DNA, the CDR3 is TGTGCCAGCAGCGATCGACAGAAAGCTTTCTTT. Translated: CASSDRQKAFF.

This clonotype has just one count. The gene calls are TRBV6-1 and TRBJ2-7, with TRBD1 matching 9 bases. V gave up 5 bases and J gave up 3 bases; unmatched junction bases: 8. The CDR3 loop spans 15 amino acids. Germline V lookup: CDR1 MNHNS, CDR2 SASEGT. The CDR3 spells CASSQRDRVDYEQYF. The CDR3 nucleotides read TGTGCCAGCAGTCAAAGGGACAGGGTAGACTACGAGCAGTACTTC.

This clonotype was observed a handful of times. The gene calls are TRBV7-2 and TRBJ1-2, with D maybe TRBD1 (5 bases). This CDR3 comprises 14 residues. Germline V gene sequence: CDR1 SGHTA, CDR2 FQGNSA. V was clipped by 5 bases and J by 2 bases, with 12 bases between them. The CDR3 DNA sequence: TGTGCCAGCAGCAGGGGCAGGGCGAACTATGGCTACACCTTC. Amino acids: CASSRGRANYGYTF.

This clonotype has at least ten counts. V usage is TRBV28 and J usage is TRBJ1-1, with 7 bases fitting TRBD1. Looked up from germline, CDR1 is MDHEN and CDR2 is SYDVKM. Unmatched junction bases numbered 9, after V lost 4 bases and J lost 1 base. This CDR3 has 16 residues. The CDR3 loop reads CASSSLTGTENTEAFF. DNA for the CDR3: TGTGCCAGCAGTTCCCTAACCGGGACAGAGAACACTGAAGCTTTCTTT.

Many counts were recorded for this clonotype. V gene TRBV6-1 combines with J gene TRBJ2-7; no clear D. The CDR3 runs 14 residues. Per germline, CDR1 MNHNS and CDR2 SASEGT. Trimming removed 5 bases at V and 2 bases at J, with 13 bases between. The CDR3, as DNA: TGTGCCAGCAGTAGAAGACATTCTACCTACGAGCAGTACTTC. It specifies CASSRRHSTYEQYF.

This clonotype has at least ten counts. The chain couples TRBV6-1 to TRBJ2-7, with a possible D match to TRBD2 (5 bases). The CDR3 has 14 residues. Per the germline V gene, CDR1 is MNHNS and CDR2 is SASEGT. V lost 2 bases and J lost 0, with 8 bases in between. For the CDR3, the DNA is TGTGCCAGCAGTGAACCGGGGATCTCCTACGAGCAGTACTTC. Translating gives CASSEPGISYEQYF.

CDR3 amino acids: CAWSADRGLGEQYF. CDR3 DNA: TGTGCCTGGAGTGCCGACAGGGGGCTTGGCGAGCAGTACTTC. This rearrangement joins TRBV30 to TRBJ2-7; 10 bases are shared with TRBD1. CDR1 is GTSNPN and CDR2 is SVGIG in the germline V gene (reference sequence). The V segment lost 1 base and the J segment 6 bases; nucleotides outside the gene matches: 6. The length of the CDR3 is 14 residues. The full variable domain, with the rest looked up from reference TRBV30 and TRBJ2-7, is SQTIHQWPATLVQPVGSPLSLECTVEGTSNPNLYWYRQAAGRGLQLLFYSVGIGQISSEVPQNLSASRPQDRQFILSSKKLLLSDSGFYLCAWSADRGLGEQYFGPGTRLTVT.

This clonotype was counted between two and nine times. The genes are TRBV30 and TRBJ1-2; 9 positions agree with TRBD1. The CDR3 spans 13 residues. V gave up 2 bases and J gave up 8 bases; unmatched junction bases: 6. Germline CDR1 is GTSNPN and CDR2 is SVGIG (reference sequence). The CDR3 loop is CAWSSTGGEGYTF. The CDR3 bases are TGTGCCTGGAGTTCGACAGGGGGTGAAGGCTACACCTTC.

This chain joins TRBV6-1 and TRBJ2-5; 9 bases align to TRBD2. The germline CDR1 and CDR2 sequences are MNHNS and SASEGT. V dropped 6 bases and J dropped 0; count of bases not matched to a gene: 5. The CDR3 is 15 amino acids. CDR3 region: CASRISGGYQETQYF. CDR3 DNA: TGTGCCAGCAGGATTAGCGGGGGTTACCAAGAGACCCAGTACTTC.